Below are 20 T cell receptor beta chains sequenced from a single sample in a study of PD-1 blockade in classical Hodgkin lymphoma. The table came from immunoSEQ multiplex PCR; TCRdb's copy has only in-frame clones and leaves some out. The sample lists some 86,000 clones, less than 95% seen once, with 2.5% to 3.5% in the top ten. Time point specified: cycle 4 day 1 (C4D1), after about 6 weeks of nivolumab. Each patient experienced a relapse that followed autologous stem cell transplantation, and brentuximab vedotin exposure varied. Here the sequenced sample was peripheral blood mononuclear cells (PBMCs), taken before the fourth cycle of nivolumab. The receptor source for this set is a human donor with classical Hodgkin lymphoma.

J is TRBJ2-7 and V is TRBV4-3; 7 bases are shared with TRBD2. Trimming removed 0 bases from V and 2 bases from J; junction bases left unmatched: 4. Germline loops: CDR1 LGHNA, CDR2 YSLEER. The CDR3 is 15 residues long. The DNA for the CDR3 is TGCGCCAGCAGCCAAGATCCCAGCGGGGCCTACGAGCAGTACTTC. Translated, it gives CASSQDPSGAYEQYF.

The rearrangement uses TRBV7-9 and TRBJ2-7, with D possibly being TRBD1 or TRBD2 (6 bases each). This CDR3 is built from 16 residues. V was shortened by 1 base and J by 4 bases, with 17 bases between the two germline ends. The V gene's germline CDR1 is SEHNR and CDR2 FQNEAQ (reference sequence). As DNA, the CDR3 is TGTGCCAGCAGCTTAGGAAACGGGGGCATTAGGTACGAGCAGTACTTC. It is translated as CASSLGNGGIRYEQYF. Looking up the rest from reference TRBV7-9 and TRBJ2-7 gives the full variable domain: DTGVSQNPRHKITKRGQNVTFRCDPISEHNRLYWYRQTLGQGPEFLTYFQNEAQLEKSRLLSDRFSAERPKGSFSTLEIQRTEQGDSAMYLCASSLGNGGIRYEQYFGPGTRLTVT.

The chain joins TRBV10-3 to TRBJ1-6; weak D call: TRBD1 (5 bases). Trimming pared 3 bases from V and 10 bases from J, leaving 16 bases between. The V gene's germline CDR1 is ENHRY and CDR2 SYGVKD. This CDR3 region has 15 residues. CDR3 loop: CAISEDKGVWSPLHF. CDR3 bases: TGTGCCATCAGTGAAGATAAAGGGGTATGGTCACCCCTCCACTTT.

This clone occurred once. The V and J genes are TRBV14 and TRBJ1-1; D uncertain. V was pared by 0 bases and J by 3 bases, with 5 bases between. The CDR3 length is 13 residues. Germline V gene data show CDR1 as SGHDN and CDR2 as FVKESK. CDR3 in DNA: TGTGCCAGCAGCCAAGAACTGGACACTGAAGCTTTCTTT. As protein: CASSQELDTEAFF.

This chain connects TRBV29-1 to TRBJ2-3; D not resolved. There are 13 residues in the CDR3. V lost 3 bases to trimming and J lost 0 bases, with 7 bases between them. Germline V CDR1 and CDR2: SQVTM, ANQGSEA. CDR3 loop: CSVDSGSTDTQYF. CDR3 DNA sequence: TGCAGCGTTGATTCCGGAAGCACAGATACGCAGTATTTT.

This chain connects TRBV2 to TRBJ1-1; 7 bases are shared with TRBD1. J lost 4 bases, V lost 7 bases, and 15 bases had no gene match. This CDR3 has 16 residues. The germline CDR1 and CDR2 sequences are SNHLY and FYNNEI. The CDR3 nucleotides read TGTGCCAGCAAAGGGACAGTACGTTCCTTGAGCACTGAAGCTTTCTTT. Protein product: CASKGTVRSLSTEAFF.

CDR3 amino acids: CASLGQGLTEAFF. The CDR3 coding sequence is TGTGCCAGCCTTGGACAGGGGCTTACTGAAGCTTTCTTT. The rearrangement links TRBV27 to TRBJ1-1; 9 bases map to TRBD1. Germline CDR1 reads MNHEY; CDR2 reads SMNVEV (reference sequence). The J segment lost 5 bases and the V segment lost 8 bases, leaving 6 bases of the junction unmatched. The CDR3 sequence is 13 residues long.

The CDR3 DNA reads as TGTGCCTGGAGCCGCCAGATAGCGGGATTACAAGAGACCCAGTACTTC. It yields the protein CAWSRQIAGLQETQYF. The rearrangement uses TRBV30 and TRBJ2-5; TRBD2 agrees at 8 bases. This CDR3 spans 16 amino acids. The germline V gene has CDR1 GTSNPN and CDR2 SVGIG (reference sequence). V dropped 3 bases and J dropped 2; count of bases not matched to a gene: 11.

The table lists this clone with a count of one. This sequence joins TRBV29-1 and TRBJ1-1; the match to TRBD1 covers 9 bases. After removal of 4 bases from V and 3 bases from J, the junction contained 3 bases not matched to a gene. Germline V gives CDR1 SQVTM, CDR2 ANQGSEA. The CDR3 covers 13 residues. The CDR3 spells CSVAGTGYTEAFF. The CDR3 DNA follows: TGCAGCGTTGCCGGGACAGGGTACACTGAAGCTTTCTTT.

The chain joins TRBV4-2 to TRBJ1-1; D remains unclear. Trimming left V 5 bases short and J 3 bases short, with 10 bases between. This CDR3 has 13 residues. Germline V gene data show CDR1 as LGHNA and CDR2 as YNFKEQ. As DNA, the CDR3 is TGTGCCAGCAGCACTTATTGGGACACTGAAGCTTTCTTT. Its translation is CASSTYWDTEAFF.

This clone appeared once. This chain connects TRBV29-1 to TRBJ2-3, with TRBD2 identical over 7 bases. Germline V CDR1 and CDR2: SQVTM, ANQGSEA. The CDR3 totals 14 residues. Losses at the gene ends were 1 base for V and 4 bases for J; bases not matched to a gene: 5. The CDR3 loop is CSVEGGGLSDTQYF. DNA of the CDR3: TGCAGCGTTGAAGGGGGGGGACTGTCAGATACGCAGTATTTT.

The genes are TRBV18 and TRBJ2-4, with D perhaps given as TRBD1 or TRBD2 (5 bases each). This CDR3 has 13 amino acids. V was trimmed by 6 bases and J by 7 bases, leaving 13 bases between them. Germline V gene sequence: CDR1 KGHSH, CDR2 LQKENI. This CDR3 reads CASSGDLGNIQYF. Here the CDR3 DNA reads TGTGCCAGCTCTGGGGACCTGGGCAACATTCAGTACTTC.

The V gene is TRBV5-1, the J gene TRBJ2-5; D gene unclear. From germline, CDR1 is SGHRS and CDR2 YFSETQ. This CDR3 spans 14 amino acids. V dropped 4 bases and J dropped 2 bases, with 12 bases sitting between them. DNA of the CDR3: TGCGCCAGCAGCACGCTGGGCCTACAAGAGACCCAGTACTTC. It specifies CASSTLGLQETQYF.

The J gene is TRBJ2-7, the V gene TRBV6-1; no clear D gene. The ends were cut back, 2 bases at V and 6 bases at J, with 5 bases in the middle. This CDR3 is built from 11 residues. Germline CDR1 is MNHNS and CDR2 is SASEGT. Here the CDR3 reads CASSESGEQYF. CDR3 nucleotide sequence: TGTGCCAGCAGTGAATCAGGCGAGCAGTACTTC.

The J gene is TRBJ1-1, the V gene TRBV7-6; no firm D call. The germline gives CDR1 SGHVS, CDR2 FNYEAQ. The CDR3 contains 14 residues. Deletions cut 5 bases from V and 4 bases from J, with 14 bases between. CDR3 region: CASSPTREGTEAFF. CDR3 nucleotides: TGTGCCAGCAGCCCCACAAGGGAAGGCACTGAAGCTTTCTTT.

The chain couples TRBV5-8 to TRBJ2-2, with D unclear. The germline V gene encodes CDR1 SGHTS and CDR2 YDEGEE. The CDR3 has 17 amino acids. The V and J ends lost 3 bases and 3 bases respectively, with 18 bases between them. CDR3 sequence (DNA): TGTGCCAGCAGCTGGGGAACCTACCGAGCCGACACCGGGGAGCTGTTTTTT. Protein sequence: CASSWGTYRADTGELFF.

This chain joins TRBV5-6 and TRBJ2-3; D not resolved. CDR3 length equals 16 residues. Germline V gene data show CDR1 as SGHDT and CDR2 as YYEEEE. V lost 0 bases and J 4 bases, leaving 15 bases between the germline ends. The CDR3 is CASSLGLTWPSDTQYF. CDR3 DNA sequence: TGTGCCAGCAGCTTGGGGTTGACCTGGCCCTCAGATACGCAGTATTTT.

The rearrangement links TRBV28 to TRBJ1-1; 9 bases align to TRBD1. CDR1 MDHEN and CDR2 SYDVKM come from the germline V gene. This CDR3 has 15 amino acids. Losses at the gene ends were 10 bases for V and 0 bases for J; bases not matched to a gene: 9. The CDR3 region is CATFRDRDMNTEAFF. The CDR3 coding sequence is TGTGCCACCTTCCGGGACAGGGACATGAACACTGAAGCTTTCTTT.

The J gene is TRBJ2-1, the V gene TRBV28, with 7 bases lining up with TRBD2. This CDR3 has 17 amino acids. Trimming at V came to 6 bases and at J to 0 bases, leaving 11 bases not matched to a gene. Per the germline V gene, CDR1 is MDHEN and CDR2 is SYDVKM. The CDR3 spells CASRSTLALSSYNEQFF. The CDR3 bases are TGTGCCAGCAGATCCACACTAGCGCTCAGCTCCTACAATGAGCAGTTCTTC. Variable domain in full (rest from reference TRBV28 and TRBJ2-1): DVKVTQSSRYLVKRTGEKVFLECVQDMDHENMFWYRQDPGLGLRLIYFSYDVKMKEKGDIPEGYSVSREKKERFSLILESASTNQTSMYLCASRSTLALSSYNEQFFGPGTRLTVL.

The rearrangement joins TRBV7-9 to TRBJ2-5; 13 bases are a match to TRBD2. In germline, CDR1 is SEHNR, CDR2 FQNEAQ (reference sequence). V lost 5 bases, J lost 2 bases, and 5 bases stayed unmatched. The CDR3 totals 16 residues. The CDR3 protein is CASSTLAGGLQETQYF. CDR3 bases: TGTGCCAGCAGCACACTAGCGGGGGGGCTTCAAGAGACCCAGTACTTC.